This T cell receptor beta chain stems from a study of cytotoxic CD8 clonotypes in ibrutinib-treated CLL. Overall study: Once treatment had gone on for a median of around 13 months, range 6 to 36, response samples were drawn. Average yields of 255,043 productive templates and about 97,000 productive rearrangements characterized the samples.

This table comes from immunoSEQ multiplex PCR, and its TCRdb copy is limited to in-frame clones, with some not included. The sample lists just over 200,000 clones, 70% to 75% occurring once. The study's findings and limits: Baseline levels of clonality went above those of age-matched healthy donors and moved with circulating CD8+ T-cell counts. Whereas clonality rose at ibrutinib response, it declined toward baseline at progression.

Unmatched junction bases numbered 8, after V lost 4 bases and J lost 3 bases. CDR3 length equals 16 residues. Germline loops: CDR1 SGDLS, CDR2 YYNGEE. Remarks on this clone: The target antigen is unknown.

The chain recombines TRBV9 with TRBJ2-1; 9 nucleotides align to TRBD2. The TCR was taken from a human donor with chronic lymphocytic leukemia. The starting material was PBMCs, obtained after 12 months of ibrutinib treatment. The chain's CDR3 is CASSSRGSGGYNEQFF. The CDR3 DNA is TGTGCCAGCAGCTCCCGGGGTAGCGGGGGCTACAATGAGCAGTTCTTC.